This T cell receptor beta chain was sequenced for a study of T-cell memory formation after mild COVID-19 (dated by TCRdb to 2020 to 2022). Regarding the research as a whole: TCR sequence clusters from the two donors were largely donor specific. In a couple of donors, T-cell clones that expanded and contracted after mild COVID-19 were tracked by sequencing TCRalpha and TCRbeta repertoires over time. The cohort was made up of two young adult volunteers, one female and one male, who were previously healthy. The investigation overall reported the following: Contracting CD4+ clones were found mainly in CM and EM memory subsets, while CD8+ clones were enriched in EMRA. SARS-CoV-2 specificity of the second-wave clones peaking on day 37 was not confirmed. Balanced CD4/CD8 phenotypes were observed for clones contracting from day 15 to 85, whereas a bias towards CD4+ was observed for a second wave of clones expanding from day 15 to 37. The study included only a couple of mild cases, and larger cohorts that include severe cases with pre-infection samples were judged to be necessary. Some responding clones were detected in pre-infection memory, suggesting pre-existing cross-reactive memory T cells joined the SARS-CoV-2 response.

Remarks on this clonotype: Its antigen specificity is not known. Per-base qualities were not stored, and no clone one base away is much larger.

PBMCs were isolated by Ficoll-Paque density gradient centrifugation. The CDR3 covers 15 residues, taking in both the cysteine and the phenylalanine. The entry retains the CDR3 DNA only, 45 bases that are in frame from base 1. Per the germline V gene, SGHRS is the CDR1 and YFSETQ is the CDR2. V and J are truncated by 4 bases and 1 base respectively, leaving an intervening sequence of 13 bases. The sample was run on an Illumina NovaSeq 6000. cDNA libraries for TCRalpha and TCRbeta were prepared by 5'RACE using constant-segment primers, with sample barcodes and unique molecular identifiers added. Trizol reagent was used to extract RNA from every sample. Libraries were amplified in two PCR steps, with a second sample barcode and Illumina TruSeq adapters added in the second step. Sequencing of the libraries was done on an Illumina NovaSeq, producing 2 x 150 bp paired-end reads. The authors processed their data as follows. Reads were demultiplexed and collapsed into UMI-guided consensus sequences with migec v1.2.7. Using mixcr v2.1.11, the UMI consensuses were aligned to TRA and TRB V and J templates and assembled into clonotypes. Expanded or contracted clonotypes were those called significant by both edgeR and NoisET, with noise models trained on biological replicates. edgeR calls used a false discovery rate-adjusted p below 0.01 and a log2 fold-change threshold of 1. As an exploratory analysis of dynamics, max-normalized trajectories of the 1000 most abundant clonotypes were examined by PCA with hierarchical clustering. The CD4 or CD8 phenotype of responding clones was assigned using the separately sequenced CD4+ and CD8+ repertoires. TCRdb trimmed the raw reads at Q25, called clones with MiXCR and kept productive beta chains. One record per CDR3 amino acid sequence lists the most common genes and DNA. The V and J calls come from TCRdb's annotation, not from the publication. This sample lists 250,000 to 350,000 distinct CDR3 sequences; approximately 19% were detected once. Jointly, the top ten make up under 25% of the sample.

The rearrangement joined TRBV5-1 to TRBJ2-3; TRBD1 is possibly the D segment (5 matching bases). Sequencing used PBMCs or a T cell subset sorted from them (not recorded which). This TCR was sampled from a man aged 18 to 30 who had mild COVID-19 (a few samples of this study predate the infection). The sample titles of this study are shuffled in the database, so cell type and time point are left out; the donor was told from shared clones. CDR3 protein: CASSPGPGGTDTQYF. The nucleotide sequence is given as TGCGCCAGCAGCCCAGGGCCCGGTGGCACAGATACGCAGTATTTT.